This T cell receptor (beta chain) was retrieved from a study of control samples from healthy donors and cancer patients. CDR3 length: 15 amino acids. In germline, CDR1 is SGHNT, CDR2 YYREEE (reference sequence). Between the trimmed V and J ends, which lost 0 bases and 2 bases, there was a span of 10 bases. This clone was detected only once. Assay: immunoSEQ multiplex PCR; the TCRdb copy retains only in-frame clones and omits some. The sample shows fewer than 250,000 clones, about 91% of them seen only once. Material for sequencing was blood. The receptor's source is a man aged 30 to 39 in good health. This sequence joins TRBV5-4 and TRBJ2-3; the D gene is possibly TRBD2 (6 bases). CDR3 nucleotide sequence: TGTGCCAGCAGCTTGGCCGGGAGCACCACAGATACGCAGTATTTT. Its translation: CASSLAGSTTDTQYF.